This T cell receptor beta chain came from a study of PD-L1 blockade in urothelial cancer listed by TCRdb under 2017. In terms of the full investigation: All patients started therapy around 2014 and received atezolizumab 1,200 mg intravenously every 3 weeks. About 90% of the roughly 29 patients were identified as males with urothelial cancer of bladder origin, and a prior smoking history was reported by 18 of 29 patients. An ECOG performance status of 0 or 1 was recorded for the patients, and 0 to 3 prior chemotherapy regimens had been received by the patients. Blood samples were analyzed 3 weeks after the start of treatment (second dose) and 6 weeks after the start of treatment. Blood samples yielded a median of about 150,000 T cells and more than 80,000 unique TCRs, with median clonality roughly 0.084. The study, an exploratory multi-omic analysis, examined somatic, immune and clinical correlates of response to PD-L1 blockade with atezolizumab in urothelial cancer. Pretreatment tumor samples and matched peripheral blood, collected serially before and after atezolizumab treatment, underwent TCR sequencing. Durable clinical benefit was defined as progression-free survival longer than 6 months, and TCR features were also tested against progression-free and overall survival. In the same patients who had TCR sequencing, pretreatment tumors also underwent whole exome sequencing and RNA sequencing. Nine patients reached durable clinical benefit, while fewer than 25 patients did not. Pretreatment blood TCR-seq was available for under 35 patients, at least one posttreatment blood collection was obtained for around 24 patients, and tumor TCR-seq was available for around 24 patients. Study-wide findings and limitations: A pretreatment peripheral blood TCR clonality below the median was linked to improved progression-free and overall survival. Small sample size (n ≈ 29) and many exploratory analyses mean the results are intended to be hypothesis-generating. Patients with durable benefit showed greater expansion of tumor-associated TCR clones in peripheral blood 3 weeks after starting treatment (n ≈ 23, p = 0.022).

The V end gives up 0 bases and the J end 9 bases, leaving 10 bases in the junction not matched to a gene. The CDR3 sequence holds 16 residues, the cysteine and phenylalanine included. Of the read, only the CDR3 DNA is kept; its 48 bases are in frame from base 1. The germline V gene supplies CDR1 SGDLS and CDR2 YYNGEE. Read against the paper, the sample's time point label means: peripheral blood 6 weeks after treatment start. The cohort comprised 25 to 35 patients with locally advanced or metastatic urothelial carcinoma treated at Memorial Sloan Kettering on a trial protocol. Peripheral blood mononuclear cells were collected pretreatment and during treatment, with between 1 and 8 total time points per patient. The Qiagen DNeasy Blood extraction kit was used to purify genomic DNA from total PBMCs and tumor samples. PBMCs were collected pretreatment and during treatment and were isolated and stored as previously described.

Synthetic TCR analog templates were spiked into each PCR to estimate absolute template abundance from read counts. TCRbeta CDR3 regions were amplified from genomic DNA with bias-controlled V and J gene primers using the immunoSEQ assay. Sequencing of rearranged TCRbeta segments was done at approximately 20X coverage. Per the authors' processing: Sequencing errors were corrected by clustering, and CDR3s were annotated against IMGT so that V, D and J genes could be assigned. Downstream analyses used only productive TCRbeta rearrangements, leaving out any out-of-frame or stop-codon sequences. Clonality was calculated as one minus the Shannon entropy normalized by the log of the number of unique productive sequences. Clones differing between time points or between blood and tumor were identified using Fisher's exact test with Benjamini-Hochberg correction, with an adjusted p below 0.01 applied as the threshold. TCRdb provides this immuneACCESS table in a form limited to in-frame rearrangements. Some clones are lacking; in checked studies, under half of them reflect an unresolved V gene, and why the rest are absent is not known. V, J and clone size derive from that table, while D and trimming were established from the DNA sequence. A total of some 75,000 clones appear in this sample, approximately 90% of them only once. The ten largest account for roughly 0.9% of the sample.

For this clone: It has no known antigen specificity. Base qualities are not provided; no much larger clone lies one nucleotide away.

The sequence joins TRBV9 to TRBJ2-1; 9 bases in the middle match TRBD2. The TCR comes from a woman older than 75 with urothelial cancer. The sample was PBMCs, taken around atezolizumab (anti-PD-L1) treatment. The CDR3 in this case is CASSVEASGRKGEQFF. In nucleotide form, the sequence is TGTGCCAGCAGCGTAGAGGCCAGCGGGAGGAAGGGTGAGCAGTTCTTC. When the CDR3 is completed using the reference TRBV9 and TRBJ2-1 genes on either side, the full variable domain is DSGVTQTPKHLITATGQRVTLRCSPRSGDLSVYWYQQSLDQGLQFLIQYYNGEERAKGNILERFSAQQFPDLHSELNLSSLELGDSALYFCASSVEASGRKGEQFFGPGTRLTVL.